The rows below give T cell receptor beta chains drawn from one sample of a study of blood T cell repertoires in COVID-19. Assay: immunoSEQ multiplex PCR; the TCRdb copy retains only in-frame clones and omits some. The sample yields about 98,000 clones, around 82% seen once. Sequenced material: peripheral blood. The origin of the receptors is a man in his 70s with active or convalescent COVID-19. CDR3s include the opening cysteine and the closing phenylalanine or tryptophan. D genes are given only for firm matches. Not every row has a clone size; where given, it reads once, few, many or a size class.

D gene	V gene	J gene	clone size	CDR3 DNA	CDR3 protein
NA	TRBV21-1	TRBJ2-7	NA	TGTGCCAGCAGCGCCCGGGACAGGGACTCCTACGAGCAGTACTTC	CASSARDRDSYEQYF
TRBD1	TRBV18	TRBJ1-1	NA	TGTGCCAGCTCGTTCCGGGACAGGGGGACCGTGAACACTGAAGCTTTCTTT	CASSFRDRGTVNTEAFF
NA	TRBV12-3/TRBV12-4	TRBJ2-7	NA	TGTGCCAGCAGTTTCCAGGGTTCCAACGAGCAGTACTTC	CASSFQGSNEQYF
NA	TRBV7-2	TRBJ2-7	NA	TGTGCCAGCAGCTTAGCGCTCCGGGACTACGAGCAGTACTTC	CASSLALRDYEQYF
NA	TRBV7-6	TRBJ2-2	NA	TGTGCCAGCAGCTTAGGGTTCGGACAGAACACCGGGGAGCTGTTTTTT	CASSLGFGQNTGELFF
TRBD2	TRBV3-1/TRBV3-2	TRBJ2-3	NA	TGTGCCAGCAGCCAAAATAGCGGGGCGACCACAGATACGCAGTATTTT	CASSQNSGATTDTQYF
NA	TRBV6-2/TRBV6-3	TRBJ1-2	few	TGTGCCAGCAGTTTTACCCCAGACAGAGGCTACACCTTC	CASSFTPDRGYTF
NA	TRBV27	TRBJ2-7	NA	TGTGCCAGCAGTTCCCAGGGCGACTACGAGCAGTACTTC	CASSSQGDYEQYF
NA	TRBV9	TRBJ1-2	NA	TGTGCCAGCAGCCCACAGGGCAGGCTTTATGGCTACACCTTC	CASSPQGRLYGYTF
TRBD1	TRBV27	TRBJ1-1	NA	TGTGCCAGCAGCCGAGGGGACAGGTTGAACACTGAAGCTTTCTTT	CASSRGDRLNTEAFF
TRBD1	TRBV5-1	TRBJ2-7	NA	TGCGCCAGCAGCTTCGGACAGGGCCCTTACGAGCAGTACTTC	CASSFGQGPYEQYF
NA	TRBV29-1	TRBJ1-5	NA	TGCAGCGTTGAGGGGATCGGGGATATAGGCAATCAGCCCCAGCATTTT	CSVEGIGDIGNQPQHF
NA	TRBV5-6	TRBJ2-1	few	TGTGCCAGCAGCTGGACAGTCAATTACAATGAGCAGTTCTTC	CASSWTVNYNEQFF
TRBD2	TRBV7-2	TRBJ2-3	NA	TGTGCCAGCAGCTTGGGGCGGGGGGCTTTCACAGATACGCAGTATTTT	CASSLGRGAFTDTQYF
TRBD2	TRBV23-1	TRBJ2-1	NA	TGCGCCAGCAGTCTGCCTAGCGGCTACAATGAGCAGTTCTTC	CASSLPSGYNEQFF
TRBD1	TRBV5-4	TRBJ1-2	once	TGTGCCAGCAGCTCCCCCGGGACAGGGGACTATGGCTACACCTTC	CASSSPGTGDYGYTF
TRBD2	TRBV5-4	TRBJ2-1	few	TGTGCCAGCAGCTCCGGACTAGCGGGGGTCGATGAGCAGTTCTTC	CASSSGLAGVDEQFF
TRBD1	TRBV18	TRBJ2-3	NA	TGTGCCAGCTCGGAACAGGGGGTAGGCACAGATACGCAGTATTTT	CASSEQGVGTDTQYF
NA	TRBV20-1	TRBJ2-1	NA	TGCAGTGCTCCCAATCCTGAGCAGTTCTTC	CSAPNPEQFF
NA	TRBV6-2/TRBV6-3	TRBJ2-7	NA	TGTGCCAGCAGTCACAGGGGGGGCGAGCAGTACTTC	CASSHRGGEQYF
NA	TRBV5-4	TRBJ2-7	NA	TGTGCCAGCAGCACTCCCCCAGGGCGCGAGCAGTACTTC	CASSTPPGREQYF
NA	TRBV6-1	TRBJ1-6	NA	TGTGCCAGCAGTGAGGCCTCCCGACTGGGTAATTCACCCCTCCACTTT	CASSEASRLGNSPLHF
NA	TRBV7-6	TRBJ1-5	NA	TGTGCCAGCAGCCCCCGCCTCGGTCAGCCCCAGCATTTT	CASSPRLGQPQHF
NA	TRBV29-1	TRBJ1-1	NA	TGCAGCGTTGAAGGAACAGTCCTTGGGAACACTGAAGCTTTCTTT	CSVEGTVLGNTEAFF
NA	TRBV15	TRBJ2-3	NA	TGTGCCACCAGTTGGGGCAGTAGCACAGATACGCAGTATTTT	CATSWGSSTDTQYF
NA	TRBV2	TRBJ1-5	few	TGTGCCAGCGGGGGGGGCCTAAATCAGCCCCAGCATTTT	CASGGGLNQPQHF
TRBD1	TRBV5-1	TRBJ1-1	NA	TGCGCCAGCAGCTCCGGGACAGGATTCGGGAACACTGAAGCTTTCTTT	CASSSGTGFGNTEAFF
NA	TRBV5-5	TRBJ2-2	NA	TGTGCCAGCAGCTCTAAGTTTTCTGTGTTGAGCACCGGGGAGCTGTTTTTT	CASSSKFSVLSTGELFF
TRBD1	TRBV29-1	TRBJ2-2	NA	TGCAGCGTTGGAAGGGGGCCCGGGGAGCTGTTTTTT	CSVGRGPGELFF
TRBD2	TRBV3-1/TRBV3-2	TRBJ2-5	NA	TGTGCCAGCACTCGGGGGGGCGAGGAGACCCAGTACTTC	CASTRGGEETQYF
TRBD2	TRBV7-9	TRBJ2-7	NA	TGTGCCAGCAGCTGGACTAGCGTCTACGAGCAGTACTTC	CASSWTSVYEQYF
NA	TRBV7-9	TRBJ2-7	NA	TGTGCCAGCAGCCCGTTGACAGGGCAGTACTTC	CASSPLTGQYF
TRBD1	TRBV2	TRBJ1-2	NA	TGTGCCAGCAGTTCCAGGGGGATCCGGTATGGCTACACCTTC	CASSSRGIRYGYTF
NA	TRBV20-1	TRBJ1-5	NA	TGCAGTGCTAGTAGGAGGGGTAATCAGCCCCAGCATTTT	CSASRRGNQPQHF
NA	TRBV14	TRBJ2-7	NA	TGTGCCAGCAGCCATCGGACAGTGACCTACGAGCAGTACTTC	CASSHRTVTYEQYF
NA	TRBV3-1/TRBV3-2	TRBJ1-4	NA	TGTGCCAGCAGCCTGCAGGGAACTAATGAAAAACTGTTTTTT	CASSLQGTNEKLFF
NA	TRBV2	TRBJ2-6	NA	TGTGCCAGCAGTCCGGGGTCTGGGGCCAACGTCCTGACTTTC	CASSPGSGANVLTF
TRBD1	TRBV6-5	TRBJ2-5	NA	TGTGCCAGCAGTCCCGGGACAGGGGGGGGAGAGACCCAGTACTTC	CASSPGTGGGETQYF
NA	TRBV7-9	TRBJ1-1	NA	TGTGCCAGCAGCCCAGGGGCCCACGAAGCTTTCTTT	CASSPGAHEAFF
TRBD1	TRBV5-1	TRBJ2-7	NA	TGCGCCAGCAGGCCCACAGGGGGCTACGAGCAGTACTTC	CASRPTGGYEQYF
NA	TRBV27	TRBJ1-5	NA	TGTGCCAGCAGTTTTCAGGGCGGGGGGCCCCAGCATTTT	CASSFQGGGPQHF
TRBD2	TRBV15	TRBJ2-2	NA	TGTGCCACCAGCAACTCCTTGAGTAGCGGGTGGAACACCGGGGAGCTGTTTTTT	CATSNSLSSGWNTGELFF
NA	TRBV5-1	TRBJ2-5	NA	TGCGCCAGCAGGGGAGTCCAAGAGACCCAGTACTTC	CASRGVQETQYF
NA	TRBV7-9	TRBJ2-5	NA	TGTGCCAGCAGCCCGGGGAGGGAGACCCAGTACTTC	CASSPGRETQYF
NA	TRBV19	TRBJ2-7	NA	TGTGCGTCCCTAGACGGCCGTAAGCCCTACGAGCAGTACTTC	CASLDGRKPYEQYF
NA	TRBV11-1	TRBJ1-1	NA	TGTGCCAGCAGAACGGGACAGAACACTGAAGCTTTCTTT	CASRTGQNTEAFF
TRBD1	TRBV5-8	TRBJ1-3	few	TGTGCCAACAGGGGAGCAGCGGACACCATATATTTT	CANRGAADTIYF
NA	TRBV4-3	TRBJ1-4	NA	TGCGCCAGCAGCCAAGATCGTTTTGCAACTAATGAAAAACTGTTTTTT	CASSQDRFATNEKLFF
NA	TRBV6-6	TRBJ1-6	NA	TGTGCCAGCAGCCCCGGTTTGCCCTATAATTCACCCCTCCACTTT	CASSPGLPYNSPLHF
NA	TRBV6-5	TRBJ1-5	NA	TGTGCCAGCAGAAACAAGACAGTATCGCCCCAGCATTTT	CASRNKTVSPQHF
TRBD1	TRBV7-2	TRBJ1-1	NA	TGTGCCAGCACCGGACAGGCTGGACAAACTGAAGCTTTCTTT	CASTGQAGQTEAFF
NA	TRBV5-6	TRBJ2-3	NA	TGTGCCAGCAGCTTGGACTGGGGGACTAGCACAGATACGCAGTATTTT	CASSLDWGTSTDTQYF
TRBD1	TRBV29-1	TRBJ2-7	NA	TGCAGCGTTAAAACAGGGGTGGGCAGCTCCTACGAGCAGTACTTC	CSVKTGVGSSYEQYF